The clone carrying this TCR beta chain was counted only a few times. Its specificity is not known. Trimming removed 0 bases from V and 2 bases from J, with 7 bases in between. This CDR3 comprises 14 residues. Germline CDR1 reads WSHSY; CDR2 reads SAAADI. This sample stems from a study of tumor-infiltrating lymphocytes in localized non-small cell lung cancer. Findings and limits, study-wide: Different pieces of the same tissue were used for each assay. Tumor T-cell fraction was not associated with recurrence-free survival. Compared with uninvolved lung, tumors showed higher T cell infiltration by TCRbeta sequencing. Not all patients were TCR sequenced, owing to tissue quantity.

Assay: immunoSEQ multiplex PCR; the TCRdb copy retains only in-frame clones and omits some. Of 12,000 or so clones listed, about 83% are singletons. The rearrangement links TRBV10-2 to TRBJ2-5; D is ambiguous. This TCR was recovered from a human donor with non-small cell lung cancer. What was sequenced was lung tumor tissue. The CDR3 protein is CASSESGYQETQYF. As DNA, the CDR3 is TGCGCCAGCAGTGAGTCGGGATATCAAGAGACCCAGTACTTC.